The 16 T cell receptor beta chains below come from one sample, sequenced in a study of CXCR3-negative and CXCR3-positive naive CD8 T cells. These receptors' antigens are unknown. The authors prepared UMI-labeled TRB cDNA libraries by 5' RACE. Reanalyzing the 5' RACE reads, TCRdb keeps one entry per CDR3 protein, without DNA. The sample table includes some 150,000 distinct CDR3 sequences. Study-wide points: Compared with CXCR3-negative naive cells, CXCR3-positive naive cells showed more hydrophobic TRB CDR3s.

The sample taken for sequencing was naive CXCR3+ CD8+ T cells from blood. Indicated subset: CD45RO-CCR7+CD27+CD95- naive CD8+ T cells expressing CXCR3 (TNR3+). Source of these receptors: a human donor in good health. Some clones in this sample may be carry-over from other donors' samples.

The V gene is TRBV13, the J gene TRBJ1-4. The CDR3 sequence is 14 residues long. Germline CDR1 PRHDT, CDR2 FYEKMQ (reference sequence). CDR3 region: CASSLGAANEKLFF. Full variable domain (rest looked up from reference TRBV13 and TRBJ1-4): AAGVIQSPRHLIKEKRETATLKCYPIPRHDTVYWYQQGPGQDPQFLISFYEKMQSDKGSIPDRFSAQQFSDYHSELNMSSLELGDSALYFCASSLGAANEKLFFGSGTQLSVL.

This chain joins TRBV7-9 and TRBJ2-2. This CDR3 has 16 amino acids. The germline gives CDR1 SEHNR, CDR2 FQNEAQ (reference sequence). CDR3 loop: CASSLGSGRSTGELFF. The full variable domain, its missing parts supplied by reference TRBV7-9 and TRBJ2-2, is DTGVSQNPRHKITKRGQNVTFRCDPISEHNRLYWYRQTLGQGPEFLTYFQNEAQLEKSRLLSDRFSAERPKGSFSTLEIQRTEQGDSAMYLCASSLGSGRSTGELFFGEGSRLTVL.

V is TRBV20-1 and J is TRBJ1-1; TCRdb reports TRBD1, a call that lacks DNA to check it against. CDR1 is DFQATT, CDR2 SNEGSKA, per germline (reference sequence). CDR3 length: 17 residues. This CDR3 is CSAREGTDPWIYTEAFF.

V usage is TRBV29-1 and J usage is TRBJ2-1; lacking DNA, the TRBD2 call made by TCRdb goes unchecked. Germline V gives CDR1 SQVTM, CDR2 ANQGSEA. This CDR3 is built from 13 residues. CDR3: CSVEGGGSHEQFF.

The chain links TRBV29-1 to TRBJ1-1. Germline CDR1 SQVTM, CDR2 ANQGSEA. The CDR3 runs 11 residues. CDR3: CSVEYGLKAFF.

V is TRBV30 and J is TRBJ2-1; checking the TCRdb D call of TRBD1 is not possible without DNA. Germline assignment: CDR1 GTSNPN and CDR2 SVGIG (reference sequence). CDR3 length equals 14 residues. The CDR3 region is CAWSGGQGSNEQFF.

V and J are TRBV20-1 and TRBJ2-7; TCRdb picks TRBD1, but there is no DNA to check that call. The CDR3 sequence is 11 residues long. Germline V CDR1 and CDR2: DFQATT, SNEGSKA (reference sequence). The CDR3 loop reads CSASGGGEQYF.

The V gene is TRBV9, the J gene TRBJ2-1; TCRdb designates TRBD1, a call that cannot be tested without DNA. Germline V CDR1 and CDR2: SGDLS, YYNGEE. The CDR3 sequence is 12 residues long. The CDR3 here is CASSPPVNEQFF.

This CDR3 reads CASRYQGPIYNSPLHF. This chain uses TRBV27 with TRBJ1-6; TCRdb's assignment of TRBD1 cannot be checked, as there is no DNA. CDR3 size: 16 residues. In germline, CDR1 is MNHEY, CDR2 SMNVEV (reference sequence).

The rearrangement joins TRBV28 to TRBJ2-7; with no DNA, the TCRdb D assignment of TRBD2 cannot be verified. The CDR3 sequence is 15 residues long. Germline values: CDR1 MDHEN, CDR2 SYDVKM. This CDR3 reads CASSSIAASSYEQYF.

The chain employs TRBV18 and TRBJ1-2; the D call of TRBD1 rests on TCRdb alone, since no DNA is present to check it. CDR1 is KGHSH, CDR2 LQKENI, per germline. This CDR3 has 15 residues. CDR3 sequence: CASSPPRGQGGGYTF.

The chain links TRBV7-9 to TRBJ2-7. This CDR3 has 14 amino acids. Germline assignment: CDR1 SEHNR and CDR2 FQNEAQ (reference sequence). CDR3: CASSGVGRSYEQYF.

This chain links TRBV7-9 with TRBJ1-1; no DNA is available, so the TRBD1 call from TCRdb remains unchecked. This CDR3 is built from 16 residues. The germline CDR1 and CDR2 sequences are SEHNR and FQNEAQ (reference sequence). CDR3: CASSSDRGARGTEAFF.

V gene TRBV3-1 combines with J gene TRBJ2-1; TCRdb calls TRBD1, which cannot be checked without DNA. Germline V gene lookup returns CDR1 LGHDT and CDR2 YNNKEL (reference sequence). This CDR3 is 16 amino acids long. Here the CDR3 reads CASSQDRGFSYNEQFF.

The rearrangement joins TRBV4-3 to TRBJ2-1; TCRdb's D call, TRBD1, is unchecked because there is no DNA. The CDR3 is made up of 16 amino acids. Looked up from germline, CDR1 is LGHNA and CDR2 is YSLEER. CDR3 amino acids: CASSQDIGTAYNEQFF.

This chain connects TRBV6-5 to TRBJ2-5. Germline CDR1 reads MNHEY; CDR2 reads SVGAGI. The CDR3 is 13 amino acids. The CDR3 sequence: CASSKDVEETQYF.